The rows below give T cell receptor beta chains drawn from one sample of a study of T cell responses to AZD1222 COVID-19 vaccine. The assay was immunoSEQ multiplex PCR, and TCRdb's table has in-frame clones only and misses some. The repertoire holds over 110,000 clones, with roughly nine tenths as singletons. Source: peripheral blood, taken 28 days after the second AZD1222 dose. The origin of the receptors is an adult who received the AZD1222 COVID-19 vaccine. CDR3s include the opening cysteine and the closing phenylalanine or tryptophan. A D gene is named only where the DNA matches it firmly. Size tells how often a clone was seen (once, few, many) or the class of an expanded clone, and some rows leave it out.

>TRBJ1-2|.|.|TRBV12-3/TRBV12-4
TGTGCCAGCAGTCCCGGGGAGGGGACTGGCTACACCTTC
CASSPGEGTGYTF
>TRBJ1-5|.|.|TRBV19
TGTGCCAGTAGCCCGGACCGCAATCAGCCCCAGCATTTT
CASSPDRNQPQHF
>TRBJ1-1|.|.|TRBV10-3
TGTGCCATCAGTGAGTCAGGGACATGGAACACTGAAGCTTTCTTT
CAISESGTWNTEAFF
>TRBJ1-6|.|.|TRBV19
TGTGCCAGTAGTCTGACCTGGACAGATAATAATTCACCCCTCCACTTT
CASSLTWTDNNSPLHF
>TRBJ1-1|.|.|TRBV5-1
TGCGCCAGCAGCTTGCTCGGGACCGGTAACACTGAAGCTTTCTTT
CASSLLGTGNTEAFF
>TRBJ1-2|.|TRBD1|TRBV3-1/TRBV3-2
TGTGCCAGCAGCCAAAGGGGGCAGGGGCCCTATGGCTACACCTTC
CASSQRGQGPYGYTF
>TRBJ1-1|.|.|TRBV24-1
TGTGCCACCTGTCGGAAGAGTGAAGCTTTCTTT
CATCRKSEAFF
>TRBJ1-5|.|.|TRBV7-2
TGTGCCAGCTCCGGGAGGGGTGGTAATCAGCCCCAGCATTTT
CASSGRGGNQPQHF
>TRBJ1-5|.|TRBD1|TRBV30
TGTGCCTGGAGTAACAACAGGGGAGGCAATCAGCCCCAGCATTTT
CAWSNNRGGNQPQHF
>TRBJ1-4|.|.|TRBV27
TGTGCCAGCAGTAGTTCGGGACAACTGTTTTTT
CASSSSGQLFF
>TRBJ2-2|.|.|TRBV7-8
TGTGCCAGCAGCCCCCGGACAGCGTACACCGGGGAGCTGTTTTTT
CASSPRTAYTGELFF
>TRBJ1-2|.|.|TRBV4-1
TGCGCCAGCAGCCAAAATTACCAAGGGGGGGATGGCTACACCTTC
CASSQNYQGGDGYTF
>TRBJ1-6|.|.|TRBV5-1
TGCGCCAGCAGCAGGGACTCCTATAATTCACCCCTCCACTTT
CASSRDSYNSPLHF
>TRBJ1-4|.|TRBD1|TRBV2
TGTGCCAGCACCAAGAACCGACAGGGAACTAATGAAAAACTGTTTTTT
CASTKNRQGTNEKLFF
>TRBJ2-3|.|.|TRBV3-1/TRBV3-2
TGTGCCAGCAGCCCACTCGAGGGAGGAGGGTCAGATACGCAGTATTTT
CASSPLEGGGSDTQYF
>TRBJ2-7|.|TRBD1|TRBV11-2
TGTGCCAGCAGCTTAATGGTGACAGGGGGCTACTCCTACGAGCAGTACTTC
CASSLMVTGGYSYEQYF
>TRBJ1-1|.|TRBD1|TRBV19
TGTGCCACCCCCGGACAGGAGAACACTGAAGCTTTCTTT
CATPGQENTEAFF
>TRBJ1-1|.|.|TRBV7-9
TGTGCCAGCAGCTTAGTAGTTGACGTGACTGAAGCTTTCTTT
CASSLVVDVTEAFF
>TRBJ1-1|.|.|TRBV5-1
TGCGCCAGCAGCTTGGGTCCCGGACCCTCAGGCGCTGAAGCTTTCTTT
CASSLGPGPSGAEAFF
>TRBJ2-7|once|.|TRBV24-1
TGTGCCACCAGTGAGCGGTTAGGCACCTACGAGCAGTACTTC
CATSERLGTYEQYF
>TRBJ1-6|.|.|TRBV7-2
TGTGCCAGCAGCCCACCGGGACCGATGTTAAATTCACCCCTCCACTTT
CASSPPGPMLNSPLHF
>TRBJ1-1|once|.|TRBV6-4
TGTGCCAGCAGTGTTCGGGAGTACACTGAAGCTTTCTTT
CASSVREYTEAFF
>TRBJ1-5|.|.|TRBV7-2
TGTGCCAGCAGCTTACGGTCCGTCTTCGTCTATAGCAATCAGCCCCAGCATTTT
CASSLRSVFVYSNQPQHF
>TRBJ1-2|.|TRBD1|TRBV30
TGTGCCTTTCGGACAGGGGGGGATGGCTACACCTTC
CAFRTGGDGYTF
>TRBJ1-1|once|TRBD1|TRBV20-1
TGCAGTGCTAGTAGGGGGCGGGATGAAGCTTTCTTT
CSASRGRDEAFF
>TRBJ2-1|once|TRBD2|TRBV5-6
TGTGCCAGCAGCTTGGCAGCGGGGGGTCCTCAAGTTTACAATGAGCAGTTCTTC
CASSLAAGGPQVYNEQFF
>TRBJ1-2|.|TRBD1|TRBV3-1/TRBV3-2
TGTGCCAGCAGCCACTACGGACAGGGGACCTATGGCTACACCTTC
CASSHYGQGTYGYTF
>TRBJ2-5|.|.|TRBV9
TGTGCCAGCAGCGTAGATGTAGCGCATCAAGAGACCCAGTACTTC
CASSVDVAHQETQYF
>TRBJ1-5|.|.|TRBV6-5
TGTGCCAGCAGTTCCCAGGGCGGTCAGCCCCAGCATTTT
CASSSQGGQPQHF
>TRBJ1-5|.|TRBD1|TRBV7-2
TGTGCCAGCAGCACCCGACAGGGACAGCCCCAGCATTTT
CASSTRQGQPQHF
>TRBJ1-1|.|.|TRBV6-5
TGTGCCAGTAACCGGGGGGCGGGGACTGAAGCTTTCTTT
CASNRGAGTEAFF
>TRBJ2-1|.|.|TRBV6-5
TGTGCCAGCAGCCCCAGGGGTCTCTCCTACAATGAGCAGTTCTTC
CASSPRGLSYNEQFF
>TRBJ2-3|.|.|TRBV18
TGTGCCAGCTGCCAAACGGGGGGCCGTACAGATACGCAGTATTTT
CASCQTGGRTDTQYF